One sample yielded the 13 T cell receptor beta chains listed below, sequenced in a study of beta chain features in type 1 diabetes listed by TCRdb under 2018. Libraries were made using the immunoSEQ multiplex PCR assay. The High Capacity cDNA Reverse Transcription Kit was used to reverse transcribe all of the isolated RNA, meaning that expressed TCRB transcripts were what got sequenced. Sourced from immuneACCESS, this table was stored by TCRdb with only in-frame sequences that have V and J called. A share of the clones is absent; for the studies checked, an unresolved V gene accounts for under half, and the remainder has no known explanation. Present in this sample are about 320,000 clones, around 13% of which were seen just once. The leading ten clones occupy 6.7% of the sample. Sequenced: central memory CD4+ T cells from blood. All receptors derive from a young man in good health.

This clone appeared a few times. This sample also contains other DNA sequences that code for the same CDR3. This chain uses TRBV19 with TRBJ1-1; 7 bases align to TRBD1. Germline V gene lookup returns CDR1 LNHDA and CDR2 SQIVND (reference sequence). Germline trimming cut 4 bases from V and 1 base from J; bases unmatched to any gene: 6. The CDR3 runs to 15 residues. The CDR3 spells CASSTSGQPNTEAFF. Written as DNA, the CDR3 is TGTGCCAGTAGTACCTCGGGACAGCCGAACACTGAAGCTTTCTTT.

The rearrangement joins TRBV5-1 to TRBJ2-5; 8 bases are a match to TRBD1. The CDR3 runs to 14 residues. Germline lookup yields CDR1 SGHRS and CDR2 YFSETQ. J lost 2 bases, V lost 5 bases, and 5 bases had no gene match. Here the CDR3 reads CASRPGTGQETQYF. CDR3 nucleotide sequence: TGCGCCAGCAGACCTGGGACAGGACAAGAGACCCAGTACTTC. The full variable domain, completed using reference TRBV5-1 and TRBJ2-5, is KAGVTQTPRYLIKTRGQQVTLSCSPISGHRSVSWYQQTPGQGLQFLFEYFSETQRNKGNFPGRFSGRQFSNSRSEMNVSTLELGDSALYLCASRPGTGQETQYFGPGTRLLVL.

In its sample, this clone was seen a few times. This sequence joins TRBV11-3 and TRBJ2-3, with unresolved D. V lost 0 bases to trimming and J lost 2 bases, with 6 bases between them. Germline assignment: CDR1 SGHNT and CDR2 YENEEA. This CDR3 has 14 amino acids. The CDR3 DNA reads as TGTGCCAGCAGCTTAGATGTCAACACAGATACGCAGTATTTT. This codes for CASSLDVNTDTQYF.

This clone has a handful of counts. This sequence joins TRBV4-3 and TRBJ1-4; 7 bases line up with TRBD1. Germline loops: CDR1 LGHNA, CDR2 YSLEER. This CDR3 region has 17 residues. V lost 2 bases to trimming and J lost 1 base; unmatched junction nucleotides: 7. This chain's CDR3 is CASSQPVAGGTNEKLFF. In DNA form, the CDR3 reads TGCGCCAGCAGCCAACCCGTGGCAGGGGGAACTAATGAAAAACTGTTTTTT.

The chain has TRBV7-9 and TRBJ1-2, with D maybe TRBD1 (5 bases). CDR1 is SEHNR, CDR2 FQNEAQ, per germline (reference sequence). With 5 bases removed from V and 3 bases from J, the gap between germline ends came to 22 bases. The CDR3 consists of 17 residues. The CDR3 DNA is TGTGCCAGCAGCCGTTGGTATAGGACAAAGGGCCACTATGGCTACACCTTC. Protein product: CASSRWYRTKGHYGYTF.

This clone was seen a handful of times. This chain joins TRBV5-4 and TRBJ2-3; TRBD2 agrees at 9 bases. V gave up 6 bases and J gave up 0 bases; unmatched junction bases: 8. The germline gives CDR1 SGHNT, CDR2 YYREEE (reference sequence). The CDR3 is made up of 16 amino acids. DNA of the CDR3: TGTGCCAGCAAAAGGGCTAGCGGGGCTAGCACAGATACGCAGTATTTT. Its protein product is CASKRASGASTDTQYF. Supplemented by reference TRBV5-4 and TRBJ2-3, the full variable domain reads ETGVTQSPTHLIKTRGQQVTLRCSSQSGHNTVSWYQQALGQGPQFIFQYYREEENGRGNFPPRFSGLQFPNYSSELNVNALELDDSALYLCASKRASGASTDTQYFGPGTRLTVL.

The table lists this clone with many counts. CDR3 protein: CASSQGWRGTNEKLFF. Here the CDR3 DNA reads TGTGCCAGCAGCCAAGGTTGGAGGGGAACTAATGAAAAACTGTTTTTT. This sequence joins TRBV14 and TRBJ1-4; weak D call: TRBD1 (5 bases). The V end lost 1 base, the J end lost 1 base, and 10 bases lay between the germline ends. Germline-derived CDR1 and CDR2 are SGHDN and FVKESK. The CDR3 length is 16 residues. Drawing the rest from reference TRBV14 and TRBJ1-4, the complete variable domain is EAGVTQFPSHSVIEKGQTVTLRCDPISGHDNLYWYRRVMGKEIKFLLHFVKESKQDESGMPNNRFLAERTGGTYSTLKVQPAELEDSGVYFCASSQGWRGTNEKLFFGSGTQLSVL.

This clone was observed once. This chain joins TRBV7-9 and TRBJ1-1, with a weak D call TRBD1 (5 bases). Trimming cost V 6 bases and J 1 base, with 9 bases left between them. Germline CDR1 and CDR2: SEHNR and FQNEAQ (reference sequence). The CDR3 sequence is 13 residues long. DNA of the CDR3: TGTGCCAGCAGACCGGGGCAGAACACTGAAGCTTTCTTT. Its protein is CASRPGQNTEAFF.

In this sample, this clone turned up a few times. The chain recombines TRBV18 with TRBJ1-6, with 8 bases lining up with TRBD1. CDR3 length equals 18 residues. With V trimmed by 4 bases and J by 5 bases, 13 bases remained unmatched. Germline V gene sequence: CDR1 KGHSH, CDR2 LQKENI. In DNA, the CDR3 is TGTGCCAGCTCACAACAGGGAAAGGGACAGGCGAATAATTCACCCCTCCACTTT. Protein sequence: CASSQQGKGQANNSPLHF.

This sequence joins TRBV14 and TRBJ2-7; the D is unclear. There are 12 residues in the CDR3. Trimming removed 8 bases from V and 6 bases from J, with 14 bases in between. CDR1 and CDR2 from the germline V gene are SGHDN and FVKESK. The CDR3 nucleotides are TGTGCCAGCTCACGGTCGTCATCCGAGCAGTACTTC. This sequence encodes CASSRSSSEQYF.

This sequence joins TRBV7-8 and TRBJ1-2; no firm D call. The germline gives CDR1 SGHVS, CDR2 FQNEAQ. With 3 bases removed from V and 7 bases from J, the gap between germline ends came to 15 bases. The CDR3 covers 14 residues. The CDR3 DNA follows: TGTGCCAGCAGCTTCCCCAGGTCAATGGGTGGCTACACCTTC. This codes for CASSFPRSMGGYTF.

This clone has only a few counts. The gene calls are TRBV6-1 and TRBJ2-1, with 8 bases fitting TRBD2. Germline loops: CDR1 MNHNS, CDR2 SASEGT. The CDR3 contains 15 residues. V gave up 6 bases and J gave up 6 bases; unmatched junction bases: 10. CDR3 nucleotide sequence: TGTGCCAGCAGCCTTAGCGGGAACCCCTCCAATGAGCAGTTCTTC. This gives the protein CASSLSGNPSNEQFF.

CDR3 amino acids: CASSPKAGGSYEQYF. In DNA, the CDR3 is TGTGCCAGCAGCCCCAAAGCGGGGGGATCGTACGAGCAGTACTTC. The V gene is TRBV9, the J gene TRBJ2-7; 9 bases align to TRBD2. CDR1 is SGDLS, CDR2 YYNGEE, per germline. The CDR3 consists of 15 residues. The V and J ends lost 4 bases and 4 bases, in that order; junction bases with no gene match: 9.